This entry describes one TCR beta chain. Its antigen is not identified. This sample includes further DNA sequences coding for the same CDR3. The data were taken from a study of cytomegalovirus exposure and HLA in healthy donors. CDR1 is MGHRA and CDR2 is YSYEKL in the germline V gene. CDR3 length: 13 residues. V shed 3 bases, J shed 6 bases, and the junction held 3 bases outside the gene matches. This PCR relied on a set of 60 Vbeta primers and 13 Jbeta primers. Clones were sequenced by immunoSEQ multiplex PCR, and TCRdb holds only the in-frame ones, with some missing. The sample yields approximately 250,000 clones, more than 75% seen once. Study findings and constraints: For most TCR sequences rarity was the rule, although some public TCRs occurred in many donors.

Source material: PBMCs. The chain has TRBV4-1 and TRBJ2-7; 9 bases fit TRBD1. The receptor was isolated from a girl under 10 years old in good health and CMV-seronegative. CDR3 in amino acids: CASSQGQGREQYF. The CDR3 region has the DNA TGCGCCAGCAGCCAGGGACAGGGACGCGAGCAGTACTTC.